These T cell receptor beta chains were read from a single sample in a study of technical replicates of blood from a few donors. Produced via immunoSEQ multiplex PCR; TCRdb's table is partial and in-frame only. The table lists 50,000 to 70,000 clones, roughly 95% of them singletons. Sequenced input: PBMCs. The receptors shown here come from a human donor in good health. Some clones in this sample may be carry-over from other donors' samples. Each CDR3 is given with its conserved first and last residue. A D gene is named only where the DNA matches it firmly. Clone size appears in some rows only: once, few, many, or a class for an expanded clone.

d_gene: NA
v_gene: TRBV7-9
abundance: NA
len: 15
j_gene: TRBJ1-3
CDR3nt: TGTGCCAGCAGCTTAGGGGGGGGCTCCGGAAACACCATATATTTT
CDR3aa: CASSLGGGSGNTIYF

d_gene: NA
v_gene: TRBV7-9
abundance: NA
len: 15
j_gene: TRBJ1-1
CDR3nt: TGTGCCAGCAGCCCACAGGTAATGGCAGGCATTGAAGCTTTCTTT
CDR3aa: CASSPQVMAGIEAFF

d_gene: NA
v_gene: TRBV6-1
abundance: once
len: 18
j_gene: TRBJ2-6
CDR3nt: TGTGCCAGCAGTGAAGGAGCAGGAGGACTTAGAGGGGCCAACGTCCTGACTTTC
CDR3aa: CASSEGAGGLRGANVLTF

d_gene: NA
v_gene: TRBV21-1
abundance: NA
len: 21
j_gene: TRBJ2-2
CDR3nt: TGTGCCAGCAGCAAGGGACAGGCATGGGCGGGAGGGCAAATTTGGTCCGGGGAGCTGTTTTTT
CDR3aa: CASSKGQAWAGGQIWSGELFF

d_gene: NA
v_gene: TRBV7-2
abundance: NA
len: 12
j_gene: TRBJ1-2
CDR3nt: TGTGCCAGCAGCTTGGGGGGACCGGGCTACACCTTC
CDR3aa: CASSLGGPGYTF

d_gene: NA
v_gene: TRBV10-3
abundance: NA
len: 14
j_gene: TRBJ1-1
CDR3nt: TGTGCCATCAGTGAGTTGCGGGAGGGCACTGAAGCTTTCTTT
CDR3aa: CAISELREGTEAFF

d_gene: TRBD2
v_gene: TRBV11-2
abundance: NA
len: 17
j_gene: TRBJ2-7
CDR3nt: TGTGCCAGCAGACCCGGGACTAGCGGGAGGTCAACCTACGAGCAGTACTTC
CDR3aa: CASRPGTSGRSTYEQYF

d_gene: TRBD2
v_gene: TRBV29-1
abundance: once
len: 13
j_gene: TRBJ2-2
CDR3nt: TGCAGCGTTGTCGGGAGGTACACCGGGGAGCTGTTTTTT
CDR3aa: CSVVGRYTGELFF

d_gene: NA
v_gene: TRBV7-3
abundance: NA
len: 14
j_gene: TRBJ2-1
CDR3nt: TGTGCCAGCAGCTTATTGGGGGCCCCCGGAGAGCAGTTCTTC
CDR3aa: CASSLLGAPGEQFF

d_gene: TRBD2
v_gene: TRBV2
abundance: NA
len: 16
j_gene: TRBJ2-1
CDR3nt: TGTGCCAGCAGTCCGACCCTAGCGGAGTTATACAATGAGCAGTTCTTC
CDR3aa: CASSPTLAELYNEQFF

d_gene: NA
v_gene: TRBV14
abundance: NA
len: 14
j_gene: TRBJ1-1
CDR3nt: TGTGCCAGCACCCTCGGGACACCGAACACTGAAGCTTTCTTT
CDR3aa: CASTLGTPNTEAFF